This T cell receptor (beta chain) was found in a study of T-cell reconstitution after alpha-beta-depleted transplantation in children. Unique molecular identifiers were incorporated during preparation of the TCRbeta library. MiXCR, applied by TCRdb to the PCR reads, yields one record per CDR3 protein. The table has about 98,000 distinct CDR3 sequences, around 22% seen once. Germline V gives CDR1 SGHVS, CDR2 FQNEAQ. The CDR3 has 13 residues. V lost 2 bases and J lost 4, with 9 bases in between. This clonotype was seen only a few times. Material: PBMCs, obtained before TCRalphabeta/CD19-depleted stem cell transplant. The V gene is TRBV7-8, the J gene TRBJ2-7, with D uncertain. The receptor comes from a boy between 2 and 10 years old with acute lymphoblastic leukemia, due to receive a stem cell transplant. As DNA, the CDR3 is TGTGCCAGCAGCTTATCCACAGATTACGAGCAGTACTTC. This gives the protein CASSLSTDYEQYF.